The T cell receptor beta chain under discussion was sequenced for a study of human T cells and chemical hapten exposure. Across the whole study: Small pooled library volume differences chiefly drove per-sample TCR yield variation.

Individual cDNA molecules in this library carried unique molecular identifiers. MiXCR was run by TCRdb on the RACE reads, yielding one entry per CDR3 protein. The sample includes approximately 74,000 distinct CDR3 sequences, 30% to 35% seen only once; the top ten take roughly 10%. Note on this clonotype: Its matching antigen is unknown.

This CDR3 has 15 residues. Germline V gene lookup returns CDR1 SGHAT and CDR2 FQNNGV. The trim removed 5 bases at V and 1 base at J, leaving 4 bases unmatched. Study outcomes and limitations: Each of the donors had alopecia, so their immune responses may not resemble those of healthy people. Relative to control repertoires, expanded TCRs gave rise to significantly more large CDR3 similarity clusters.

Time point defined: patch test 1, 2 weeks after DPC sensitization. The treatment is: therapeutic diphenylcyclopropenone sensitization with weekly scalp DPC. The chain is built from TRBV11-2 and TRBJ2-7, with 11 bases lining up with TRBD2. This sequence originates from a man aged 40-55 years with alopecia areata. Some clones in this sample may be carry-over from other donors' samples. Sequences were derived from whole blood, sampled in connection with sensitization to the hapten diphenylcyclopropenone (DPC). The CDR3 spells CASSQTSGGSYEQYF. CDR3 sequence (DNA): TGTGCCAGCAGCCAAACTAGCGGGGGTTCCTACGAGCAGTACTTC.